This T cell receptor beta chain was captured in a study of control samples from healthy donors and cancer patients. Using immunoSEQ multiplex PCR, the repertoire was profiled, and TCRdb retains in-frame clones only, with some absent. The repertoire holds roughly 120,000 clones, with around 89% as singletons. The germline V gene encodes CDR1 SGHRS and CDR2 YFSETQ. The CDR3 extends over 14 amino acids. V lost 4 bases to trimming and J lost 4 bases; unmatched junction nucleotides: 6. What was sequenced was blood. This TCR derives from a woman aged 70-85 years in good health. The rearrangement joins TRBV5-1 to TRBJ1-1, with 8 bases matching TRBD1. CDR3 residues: CASSGGQGGTEAFF. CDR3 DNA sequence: TGCGCCAGCAGCGGCGGACAGGGAGGCACTGAAGCTTTCTTT. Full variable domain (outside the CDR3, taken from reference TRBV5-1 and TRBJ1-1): KAGVTQTPRYLIKTRGQQVTLSCSPISGHRSVSWYQQTPGQGLQFLFEYFSETQRNKGNFPGRFSGRQFSNSRSEMNVSTLELGDSALYLCASSGGQGGTEAFFGQGTRLTVV.